This TCR beta chain came from a study of T-cell reconstitution after alpha-beta-depleted transplantation in children. The TCRbeta library was prepared with unique molecular identifiers. TCRdb re-called the PCR reads with MiXCR, one entry per CDR3 protein. Seen here are about 300,000 distinct CDR3 sequences, around 7.3% observed once, and the top ten hold approximately 9%. Study outcomes and limitations: Recipient T cells and thymic progenitors that survived were the source of the high TCRbeta diversity seen at day 60 in some patients. By one year post-transplant, T-cell counts and diversity largely arose from T cells that were newly produced. There were reportedly several hundred expanded graft clones from which alpha-beta T cells came about two months after transplant.

This clonotype was counted between two and nine times. Antigen specificity is unknown. V was cut by 1 base and J by 2 bases, with 9 bases left in between. The CDR3 is 13 amino acids. Germline V CDR1 and CDR2: DFQATT, SNEGSKA (reference sequence). The sequence came from a female patient aged 2-15 years who had a stem cell transplant for Fanconi anemia, so the T cells may come from the graft donor. The starting material was peripheral blood, obtained 360 days after TCRalphabeta/CD19-depleted stem cell transplant. This chain joins TRBV20-1 and TRBJ2-7; the D is unclear. The CDR3 coding sequence is TGCAGTGCTAGAGGGGCTCTTGCCTACGAGCAGTACTTC. Translated: CSARGALAYEQYF.